The clone carrying this TCR beta chain was seen only a few times. These data belong to a study of patients and donors after allogeneic stem cell transplantation. Each CDR3 protein is one row after TCRdb ran MiXCR on the RT-PCR reads. The sample holds 410,000 or so distinct CDR3 sequences; around 16% are singletons and the top ten take around 6.8%. Germline V lookup: CDR1 SEHNR, CDR2 FQNEAQ (reference sequence). V shed 10 bases, J shed 0 bases, and the junction held 8 bases outside the gene matches. The CDR3 sequence is 14 residues long. The chain uses TRBV7-9 and TRBJ2-7; the match to TRBD2 covers 8 bases. The origin of this receptor is a human donor who was either an allogeneic HSCT recipient or a stem cell or donor lymphocyte infusion donor (not recorded which). It is not recorded whose cells these are; they may come from a transplant donor. The sample comprised blood, either unsorted or a sorted T cell fraction (not recorded which). The CDR3, as DNA: TGTGCCACCGAACGGGAGGGCGTCTCCTACGAGCAGTACTTC. This translates into CATEREGVSYEQYF.